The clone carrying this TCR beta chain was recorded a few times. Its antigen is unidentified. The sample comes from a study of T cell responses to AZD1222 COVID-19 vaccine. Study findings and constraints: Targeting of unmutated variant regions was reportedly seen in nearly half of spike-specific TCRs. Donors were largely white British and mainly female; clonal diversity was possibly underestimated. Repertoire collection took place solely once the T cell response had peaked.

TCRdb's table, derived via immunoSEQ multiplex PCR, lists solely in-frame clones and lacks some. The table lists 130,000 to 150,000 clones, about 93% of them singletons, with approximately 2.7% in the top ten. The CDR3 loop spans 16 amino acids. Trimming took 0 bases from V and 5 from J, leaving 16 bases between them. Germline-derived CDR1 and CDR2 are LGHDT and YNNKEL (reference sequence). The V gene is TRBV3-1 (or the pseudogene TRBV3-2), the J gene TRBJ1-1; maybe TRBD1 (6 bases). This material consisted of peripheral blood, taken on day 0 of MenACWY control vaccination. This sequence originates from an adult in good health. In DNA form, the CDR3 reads TGTGCCAGCAGCCAAGATGGTCGGGGGGCGCGGACTGAAGCTTTCTTT. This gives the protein CASSQDGRGARTEAFF.